The rows below give T cell receptor beta chains drawn from one sample of a study of T-cell reconstitution after alpha-beta-depleted transplantation in children. A single record per CDR3 protein comes from TCRdb applying MiXCR to the PCR reads. The data contain some 200,000 distinct CDR3 sequences, 9.7% of them seen just once; the ten biggest clones take up approximately 5%. This material consisted of PBMCs from the stem cell graft donor, taken from the stem cell graft. All receptors come from a human donor who donated a stem cell graft to a child with SCID. Each CDR3 is given with its conserved first and last residue. Each record gives: CDR3 length, D gene, V gene, clone size, J gene, CDR3 protein, CDR3 DNA. A D gene is named only where the DNA matches it firmly. The size of a clone is reported for some rows only, either as once, few or many, or as a class for expanded clones.

len: 17
d_gene: NA
v_gene: TRBV12-3/TRBV12-4
abundance: many
j_gene: TRBJ2-7
CDR3aa: CASSRARQASTSYEQYF
CDR3nt: TGTGCCAGCAGTAGAGCCAGACAGGCTTCAACCTCCTACGAGCAGTACTTC

len: 14
d_gene: TRBD1
v_gene: TRBV7-9
abundance: many
j_gene: TRBJ2-5
CDR3aa: CASSPPTGKETQYF
CDR3nt: TGTGCCAGCAGCCCCCCGACAGGGAAAGAGACCCAGTACTTC

len: 16
d_gene: NA
v_gene: TRBV7-9
abundance: few
j_gene: TRBJ2-2
CDR3aa: CASSHSGTTNTGELFF
CDR3nt: TGTGCCAGCAGCCACTCCGGGACAACCAACACCGGGGAGCTGTTTTTT

len: 14
d_gene: TRBD1
v_gene: TRBV2
abundance: many
j_gene: TRBJ2-7
CDR3aa: CASSEGQLNYEQYF
CDR3nt: TGTGCCAGCAGTGAGGGACAGCTTAACTACGAGCAGTACTTC

len: 16
d_gene: TRBD1
v_gene: TRBV7-2
abundance: few
j_gene: TRBJ1-5
CDR3aa: CASSRGQGYSNQPQHF
CDR3nt: TGTGCCAGCAGCCGTGGACAGGGGTATAGCAATCAGCCCCAGCATTTT

len: 15
d_gene: NA
v_gene: TRBV7-6
abundance: NA
j_gene: TRBJ2-5
CDR3aa: CASSQAGNDFETQYF
CDR3nt: TGTGCCAGCAGCCAGGCGGGCAATGACTTTGAGACCCAGTACTTC

len: 12
d_gene: TRBD1
v_gene: TRBV12-3/TRBV12-4
abundance: many
j_gene: TRBJ1-2
CDR3aa: CASSRQGDGYTF
CDR3nt: TGTGCCAGCAGCCGACAGGGGGACGGCTACACCTTC

len: 14
d_gene: NA
v_gene: TRBV5-6
abundance: many
j_gene: TRBJ1-6
CDR3aa: CASSLAGLGTPLHF
CDR3nt: TGTGCCAGCAGCTTGGCAGGCCTTGGGACACCCCTCCACTTT

len: 11
d_gene: NA
v_gene: TRBV20-1
abundance: few
j_gene: TRBJ1-1
CDR3aa: CSARTDIQAFF
CDR3nt: TGCAGTGCTCGGACCGATATTCAAGCTTTCTTT

len: 14
d_gene: TRBD1
v_gene: TRBV7-2
abundance: many
j_gene: TRBJ1-2
CDR3aa: CASSPETGTYGYTF
CDR3nt: TGTGCCAGCAGCCCGGAGACAGGGACCTATGGCTACACCTTC

len: 14
d_gene: NA
v_gene: TRBV6-1
abundance: NA
j_gene: TRBJ1-6
CDR3aa: CASSELGSNSPLHF
CDR3nt: TGTGCCAGCAGTGAACTAGGGAGTAATTCACCCCTCCACTTT